This T cell receptor (beta chain) appears in the sequencing data of a study of CD8+ T cells in alopecia areata. Study-wide context: Tofacitinib dosing lasted 6 to 18 months, which was then followed by 6 months off drug.

As concerns this clone: Its antigen is unknown.

Study findings and constraints: Among the top 100, expanded CD8+ clones were significantly decreased by tofacitinib, as was scalp clonality. Shared TCR sequences were less clear between patients than in mice, possibly partly from HLA diversity. Tofacitinib did not eliminate many expanded lesional clones from scalp or blood.

Sequencing templates came from extracted RNA that was reverse transcribed into cDNA. Sequencing used immunoSEQ multiplex PCR; TCRdb keeps in-frame clones, though not all of them. The sample lists roughly 220,000 clones, around 65% occurring once. J was trimmed by 6 bases and V by 10 bases; bases with no gene match: 8. The CDR3 length is 13 residues. CDR1 and CDR2 from the germline V gene are WSHSY and SAAADI. Treatment defined: oral pan-JAK inhibitor, 5-10 mg twice daily. The chain is built from TRBV10-2 and TRBJ1-5, with 8 bases identical to TRBD1. The sequencing here drew on CD4+ T cells sorted from blood, taken at approximately week 42, from a patient treated with tofacitinib. This TCR was sampled from a human donor with alopecia areata. In DNA form, the CDR3 reads TGCGCCACCCGGACAGGGATCAGTCAGCCCCAGCATTTT. Translation: CATRTGISQPQHF.